This TCR beta chain was recovered during a study of blood T cell repertoires in COVID-19. Overall study: Samples representing acute and convalescent COVID-19 were sourced from the United States, Italy and Spain. PBMCs, B-cell-depleted T cells, or T cells provided the cDNA or gDNA that made up the material.

The CDR3 spans 14 residues. CDR1 and CDR2 from the germline V gene are MDHEN and SYDVKM. V lost 3 bases and J lost 6, with 12 bases in between. Authors' analysis steps: Reference gene primers were amplified, and this amplification served to estimate nucleated cell counts. Some clones are missing from TCRdb's copy, which holds only in-frame ones; the method was immunoSEQ multiplex PCR. The DNA gave D and trimming, while V, J and clone size come from that table. The table records around 250,000 clones, 84% of them present only once. The chain joins TRBV28 to TRBJ2-4; no firm D call. The sequencing sample was made of peripheral blood. The TCR comes from a woman in her 40s who had recovered from COVID-19. The CDR3 protein is CASSLLEISNIQYF. In DNA form, the CDR3 reads TGTGCCAGCAGTTTGCTGGAGATATCAAACATTCAGTACTTC.